The clone carrying this TCR beta chain was detected only a few times. Its antigen is still unknown. The V end was cut by 0 bases, the J end by 3 bases, with 12 bases between. The V gene's germline CDR1 is SGDLS and CDR2 YYNGEE. CDR3 length equals 15 residues. The sample belongs to a study of beta chain features in type 1 diabetes. CD4+ naive, central memory, regulatory and stem cell-like memory subsets were isolated by sorting on CD45RO/CCR7/CD25/CD127/CD95/CD27. Since all of the isolated RNA was reverse transcribed, expressed TCRB transcripts were what got sequenced. Profiled with immunoSEQ multiplex PCR; TCRdb holds only in-frame clones, not every one. The sample has 500,000 to 800,000 clones, over 10% seen once; the top ten hold roughly 0.11%. Study conclusions and caveats: VDJ junctions sequenced from type 1 diabetes patients showed fewer insertions and more deletions. Researchers report that Type 1 diabetes patients had moderately but significantly shorter TCRB CDR3s across all four CD4+ subsets.

The chain is built from TRBV9 and TRBJ1-2; D remains ambiguous. Sequencing was performed on naive CD4+ T cells from blood. The receptor was isolated from a man younger than 45 with type 1 diabetes. CDR3 coding DNA: TGTGCCAGCAGCGTAGGTTGGCGGGAGGACTATGGCTACACCTTC. It encodes CASSVGWREDYGYTF.